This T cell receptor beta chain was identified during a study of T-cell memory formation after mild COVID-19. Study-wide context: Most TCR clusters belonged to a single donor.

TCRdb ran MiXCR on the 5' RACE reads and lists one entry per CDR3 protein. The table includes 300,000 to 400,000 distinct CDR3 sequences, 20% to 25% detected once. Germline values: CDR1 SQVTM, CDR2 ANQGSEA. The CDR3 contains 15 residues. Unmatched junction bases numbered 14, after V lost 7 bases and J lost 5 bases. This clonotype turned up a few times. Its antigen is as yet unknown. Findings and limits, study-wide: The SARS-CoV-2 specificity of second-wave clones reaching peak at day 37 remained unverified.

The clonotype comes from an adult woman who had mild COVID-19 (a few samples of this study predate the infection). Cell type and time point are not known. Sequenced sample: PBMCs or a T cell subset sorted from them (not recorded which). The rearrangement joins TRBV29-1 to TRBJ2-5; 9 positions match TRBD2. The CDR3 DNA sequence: TGCAGCGGTGCCCGTATAGCGGGGGACCTCGAGACCCAGTACTTC. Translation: CSGARIAGDLETQYF.